The rows below give T cell receptor beta chains drawn from one sample of a study of tumor-infiltrating lymphocytes in primary liver carcinoma. TCRdb ran MiXCR on the multiplex PCR reads and lists one entry per CDR3 protein. The table records 90,000 to 150,000 distinct CDR3 sequences, roughly three fifths of them present only once. Sequencing was performed on liver tumor tissue from sampling region 1. The receptor set was obtained from an older woman with primary liver carcinoma and hepatitis B virus infection. The CDR3 runs from the conserved cysteine through the conserved F or W. D genes are given only for firm matches. The size entry is marked missing in some rows and otherwise reads once, few, many or a size class.

cdr3_nt,cdr3_aa,d_call,v_call,j_call,clone_size
TGTGCCAGCAGCCGAGGGACGGGACGAGACTACACCTTC,CASSRGTGRDYTF,.,TRBV6-5,TRBJ1-2,many
TGTGCCAGCACCCCCATTAGCGGGAGGTTCGCAGATACGCAGTATTTT,CASTPISGRFADTQYF,TRBD2,TRBV6-1,TRBJ2-3,many
TGTGCCAGCAGTCCTGGACAGTCGACCTACAATGAGCATTTCTTC,CASSPGQSTYNEHFF,.,TRBV6-5,TRBJ2-1,.
TGTGCCAGCAGTTCCCCAGCGGGAGGGTCCTACAATGAGCAGTCCTTC,CASSSPAGGSYNEQSF,TRBD2,TRBV28,TRBJ2-1,.
TGTGCCAGCAGTTTTGGGACAGGGGACGCAGATATGCAGTATTTT,CASSFGTGDADMQYF,TRBD1,TRBV6-5,TRBJ2-3,once
TGTGCCAGCAGCCAAACTAGCGTGAGCAATGAGCACTTCTTC,CASSQTSVSNEHFF,TRBD2,TRBV11-2,TRBJ2-1,.
TGTGCCAGCAGCGACAGGGGGCTAAACACTGAAGCTTTCTTT,CASSDRGLNTEAFF,TRBD1,TRBV6-6,TRBJ1-1,many
TGTGCCAGCAGTGCGGGAATATTCTCCTACGAGCAGTACTTC,CASSAGIFSYEQYF,.,TRBV6-1,TRBJ2-7,many
TGCGCCAGCAGCAAGGGACTACTAAGCACAGATACACAGTATTTT,CASSKGLLSTDTQYF,TRBD2,TRBV4-1,TRBJ2-3,.
TGTGCCACCAGTTCTCCTAAGACCTCTACAGAGACCGGGGAGCTGTTTTTT,CATSSPKTSTETGELFF,.,TRBV24-1,TRBJ2-2,many
TGTGTCAGCAGCTTAGATGGTAACTCCTACAGTGAGCAGTTCTTC,CVSSLDGNSYSEQFF,.,TRBV11-2,TRBJ2-1,.
TGTGCCAGCAGAATAACCGGGACAGATGCCTACGAGCAGCACTTC,CASRITGTDAYEQHF,TRBD1,TRBV6-1,TRBJ2-7,.
TGTGCCAGCAGTGACAGGGCCTTTATGGTGAACACTGAAGCTTTCTTT,CASSDRAFMVNTEAFF,.,TRBV6-1,TRBJ1-1,many
TGTGCCAGTGCTCCCCAGCGTTCCCAAGAGACCCAGTACTTC,CASAPQRSQETQYF,.,TRBV19,TRBJ2-5,few
TGTGCCAGCAGCCCGTTTACTATGGGGGAGTTGTTTTTT,CASSPFTMGELFF,.,TRBV11-2,TRBJ2-2,once
TGTGCCTGGAGGCGCAGGGGTGGAGTGCGCGGCTACACCTTC,CAWRRRGGVRGYTF,.,TRBV30,TRBJ1-2,.